One and the same sample provided the 20 T cell receptor beta chains below, sequenced in a study of T cell responses to AZD1222 COVID-19 vaccine. Repertoires were generated with immunoSEQ multiplex PCR, while TCRdb's copy carries only in-frame clones and drops some. The sample includes about 85,000 clones, 80% to 90% of them seen just once. This specimen was peripheral blood, taken on day 0 of AZD1222 vaccination. Receptors originate from an adult in good health.

This clone showed up just once. This chain connects TRBV30 to TRBJ1-2; D is possibly TRBD1 (5 bases). The V gene lost 2 bases and the J gene lost 4 bases, with 11 bases spanning the gap. The CDR3 length is 13 residues. Germline CDR1 GTSNPN, CDR2 SVGIG (reference sequence). The CDR3 DNA reads TGTGCCTGGAGTCGAGGGGCGGGCTATGGCTACACCTTC. Translated: CAWSRGAGYGYTF.

A single count supports this clone. The chain joins TRBV10-2 to TRBJ1-5; D unclear. Germline V gives CDR1 WSHSY, CDR2 SAAADI. The CDR3 extends over 12 amino acids. V dropped 2 bases and J dropped 7 bases, with 6 bases sitting between them. The CDR3 is CASSERWQPQHF. The CDR3 nucleotides read TGCGCCAGCAGTGAGCGGTGGCAGCCCCAGCATTTT.

Worth noting for this clone: One end of the junction fails to match germline, which may point to a read error. The chain links TRBV11-2 to TRBJ1-3, with D unclear. The CDR3 runs 14 residues. Germline CDR1 reads SGHAT; CDR2 reads FQNNGV. CDR3 DNA: TGTGCCAGCAGCCCTAGCCCGACTGGGAACACCATATATTTT. Translated, it gives CASSPSPTGNTIYF. The variable domain in full, with the rest retrieved from reference TRBV11-2 and TRBJ1-3, is EAGVAQSPRYKIIEKRQSVAFWCNPISGHATLYWYQQILGQGPKLLIQFQNNGVVDDSQLPKDRFSAERLKGVDSTLKIQPAKLEDSAVYLCASSPSPTGNTIYFGEGSWLTVV.

The chain is built from TRBV9 and TRBJ1-1, with a weak D call TRBD1 (5 bases). The ends were cut back, 8 bases at V and 0 bases at J, with 11 bases in the middle. The CDR3 has 13 residues. Germline values: CDR1 SGDLS, CDR2 YYNGEE. CDR3 DNA sequence: TGTGCCAGTGGGGGGACTGTGAACACTGAAGCTTTCTTT. Its translation: CASGGTVNTEAFF.

This chain uses TRBV7-9 with TRBJ1-3; TRBD1 matches 7 bases. CDR3 length equals 12 residues. CDR1 and CDR2 from the germline V gene are SEHNR and FQNEAQ (reference sequence). Trimming at V came to 8 bases and at J to 2 bases, leaving 0 bases not matched to a gene. CDR3 DNA: TGTGCCAGCGGGACAGCTGGAAACACCATATATTTT. Translated, it gives CASGTAGNTIYF.

The CDR3 region is CASSLAGGPYEQYF. DNA for the CDR3: TGTGCCAGCAGCCTAGCGGGAGGGCCTTACGAGCAGTACTTC. This chain connects TRBV27 to TRBJ2-7; 12 bases line up with TRBD2. Trimming removed 6 bases from V and 4 bases from J; junction bases left unmatched: 4. The germline CDR1 and CDR2 sequences are MNHEY and SMNVEV (reference sequence). The CDR3 totals 14 residues.

Note on this clone: At one of its ends the junction is not consistent with the germline gene, which may arise from a read error. The rearrangement links TRBV7-7 to TRBJ2-5; TRBD1 agrees at 8 bases. The length of the CDR3 is 15 residues. The germline V gene has CDR1 SSHAT and CDR2 FNYEAQ (reference sequence). CDR3 coding DNA: TGTGCTAGCAGCCCCGGGACAGGACACCAAGAGACCCAGTACTTC. Its protein product is CASSPGTGHQETQYF.

In its sample, this clone was seen once. The rearrangement links TRBV5-5 to TRBJ1-1; D call uncertain. The CDR3 consists of 12 residues. Germline CDR1 is SGHKS and CDR2 is YYEKEE (reference sequence). The germline V and J ends were trimmed by 5 bases and 4 bases, with 9 bases remaining between them. The CDR3 DNA reads as TGTGCCAGCAGAGTCGGGGTCACTGAAGCTTTCTTT. It yields the protein CASRVGVTEAFF.

This chain links TRBV12-3 or TRBV12-4 with TRBJ1-6; D call uncertain. The CDR3 runs 13 residues. V dropped 2 bases and J dropped 7 bases, with 6 bases sitting between them. CDR3 sequence (DNA): TGTGCCAGCAGTTTATACGGGAATTCACCCCTCCACTTT. Amino acids: CASSLYGNSPLHF.

Here the CDR3 DNA reads TGCGCCAGCAAGGACGTGGGACCGTCGCCTGCTAGCGGGGAGGGGGTACCTCACAATGAGCAGTTCTTC. It yields the protein CASKDVGPSPASGEGVPHNEQFF. This chain uses TRBV5-1 with TRBJ2-1; TRBD2 aligns across 9 bases. This CDR3 comprises 23 residues. The J segment lost 5 bases and the V segment lost 6 bases, leaving 33 bases of the junction unmatched. CDR1 and CDR2 (germline): SGHRS, YFSETQ.

The chain couples TRBV5-5 to TRBJ2-7; D is undetermined. Trimming took off 0 bases at V and 3 bases at J, with 10 bases between the two ends. CDR3 length equals 14 residues. In germline, CDR1 is SGHKS, CDR2 YYEKEE (reference sequence). The CDR3 reads CASSLDAGNYEQYF. The CDR3 DNA follows: TGTGCCAGCAGCTTGGATGCAGGAAACTACGAGCAGTACTTC.

The chain employs TRBV24-1 and TRBJ1-2, with D possibly being TRBD1 (5 bases). This CDR3 is 13 amino acids long. The germline V gene encodes CDR1 KGHDR and CDR2 SFDVKD. Trimming pared 5 bases from V and 4 bases from J, leaving 10 bases between. Here the CDR3 reads CATSVTGGYGYTF. The DNA of the CDR3 is TGTGCCACCAGTGTAACAGGAGGCTATGGCTACACCTTC.

The chain is built from TRBV9 and TRBJ1-3; D remains ambiguous. The CDR3 spans 15 residues. The V and J ends lost 4 bases and 0 bases respectively, with 11 bases between them. Per germline, CDR1 SGDLS and CDR2 YYNGEE. CDR3 amino acids: CASSPPIVSGNTIYF. DNA for the CDR3: TGTGCCAGCAGCCCCCCGATCGTCTCTGGAAACACCATATATTTT. Full variable domain (outside the CDR3, taken from reference TRBV9 and TRBJ1-3): DSGVTQTPKHLITATGQRVTLRCSPRSGDLSVYWYQQSLDQGLQFLIQYYNGEERAKGNILERFSAQQFPDLHSELNLSSLELGDSALYFCASSPPIVSGNTIYFGEGSWLTVV.

The chain recombines TRBV11-2 with TRBJ2-1; 7 bases fit TRBD2. V trimming: 6 bases; J trimming: 8 bases; junction bases outside the gene matches: 4. Germline lookup yields CDR1 SGHAT and CDR2 FQNNGV. The CDR3 totals 12 residues. For the CDR3, the DNA is TGTGCCAGCAGACCAGCGGGATATGAGCAGTTCTTC. Translating it yields CASRPAGYEQFF.

This clone occurred a few times. This chain joins TRBV5-1 and TRBJ1-4; D not certain. The V end lost 0 bases, the J end lost 8 bases, and 11 bases lay between the germline ends. CDR3 length: 14 residues. CDR1 is SGHRS and CDR2 is YFSETQ in the germline V gene. The CDR3 protein is CASSLGQSGEKLFF. The CDR3 DNA is TGCGCCAGCAGCTTGGGCCAGTCAGGAGAAAAACTGTTTTTT.

The chain joins TRBV19 to TRBJ1-5, with D possibly TRBD1 on 5 matching bases. The CDR3 has 12 amino acids. V lost 3 bases to trimming and J lost 7 bases, with 7 bases between them. Germline V lookup: CDR1 LNHDA, CDR2 SQIVND (reference sequence). The CDR3 reads CASSMWGQPQHF. The CDR3 nucleotides are TGTGCCAGTAGTATGTGGGGGCAGCCCCAGCATTTT.

The V and J genes are TRBV2 and TRBJ2-7, with 11 bases identical to TRBD2. The CDR3 runs to 13 residues. The ends lost 6 bases at V and 2 bases at J; junction bases unmatched: 0. Germline V gene lookup returns CDR1 SNHLY and CDR2 FYNNEI. The CDR3 region has the DNA TGTGCCAGCAGGACTAGCGGGACCTACGAGCAGTACTTC. Its translation is CASRTSGTYEQYF. Full variable domain (outside the CDR3, taken from reference TRBV2 and TRBJ2-7): EPEVTQTPSHQVTQMGQEVILRCVPISNHLYFYWYRQILGQKVEFLVSFYNNEISEKSEIFDDQFSVERPDGSNFTLKIRSTKLEDSAMYFCASRTSGTYEQYFGPGTRLTVT.

The V call is TRBV5-6, the J call TRBJ1-2; TRBD1 aligns across 7 bases. V shed 2 bases, J shed 6 bases, and the junction held 10 bases outside the gene matches. Germline V gene sequence: CDR1 SGHDT, CDR2 YYEEEE. This CDR3 region has 15 residues. CDR3 sequence reads: CASSLFDREGNGYTF. DNA of the CDR3: TGTGCCAGCAGCTTATTCGACAGGGAAGGGAATGGCTACACCTTC.

CDR3 amino acids: CAISEFESPLHF. The CDR3, as DNA: TGTGCCATCAGTGAGTTTGAATCACCCCTCCACTTT. The chain employs TRBV10-3 and TRBJ1-6; D is unresolved. Trimming left V 1 base short and J 10 bases short, with 5 bases between. The germline CDR1 and CDR2 sequences are ENHRY and SYGVKD. This CDR3 has 12 amino acids.

The chain joins TRBV10-1 to TRBJ2-2, with no clear D. V shed 4 bases and J shed 3 bases, with 6 bases lying between them. The CDR3 extends over 13 amino acids. Germline V CDR1 and CDR2: WNHNN, SYGVQD (reference sequence). The CDR3 spells CASSVQHTGELFF. As DNA, the CDR3 is TGCGCCAGCAGTGTACAGCACACCGGGGAGCTGTTTTTT.